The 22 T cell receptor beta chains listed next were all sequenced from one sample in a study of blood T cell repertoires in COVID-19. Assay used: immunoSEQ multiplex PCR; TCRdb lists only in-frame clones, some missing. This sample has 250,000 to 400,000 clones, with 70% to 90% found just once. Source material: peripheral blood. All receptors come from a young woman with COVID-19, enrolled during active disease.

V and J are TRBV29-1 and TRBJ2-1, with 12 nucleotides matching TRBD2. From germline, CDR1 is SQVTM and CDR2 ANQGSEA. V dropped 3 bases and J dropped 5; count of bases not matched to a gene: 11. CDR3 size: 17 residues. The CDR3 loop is CSVDGTSGGRRDNEQFF. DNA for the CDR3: TGCAGCGTTGACGGTACTAGCGGGGGGAGGAGGGACAATGAGCAGTTCTTC.

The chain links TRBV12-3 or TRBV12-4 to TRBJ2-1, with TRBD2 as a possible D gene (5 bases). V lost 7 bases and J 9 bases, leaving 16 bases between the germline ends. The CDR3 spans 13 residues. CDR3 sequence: CASTPSTAGEQFF. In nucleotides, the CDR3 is TGTGCCAGCACTCCTTCGACGGCGGGTGAGCAGTTCTTC.

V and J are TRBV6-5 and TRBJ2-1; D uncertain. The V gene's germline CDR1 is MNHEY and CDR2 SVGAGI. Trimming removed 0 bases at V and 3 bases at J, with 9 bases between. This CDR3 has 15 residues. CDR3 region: CASSYSRRNYNEQFF. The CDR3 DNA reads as TGTGCCAGCAGTTACTCGAGGCGGAACTACAATGAGCAGTTCTTC.

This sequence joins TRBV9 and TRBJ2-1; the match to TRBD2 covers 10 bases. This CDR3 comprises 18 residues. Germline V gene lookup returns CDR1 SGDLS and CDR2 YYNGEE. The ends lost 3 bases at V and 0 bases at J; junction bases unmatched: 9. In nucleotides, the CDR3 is TGTGCCAGCAGCGCAAGCGGGGGGGCGCCTAGCTCCTACAATGAGCAGTTCTTC. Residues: CASSASGGAPSSYNEQFF.

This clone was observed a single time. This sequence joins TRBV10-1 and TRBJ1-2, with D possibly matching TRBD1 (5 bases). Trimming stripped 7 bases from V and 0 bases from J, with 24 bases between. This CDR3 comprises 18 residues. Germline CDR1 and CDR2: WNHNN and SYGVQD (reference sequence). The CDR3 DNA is TGCGCCAGCACTCTTCAGAGCAAGTCCAGGGTGACTAACTATGGCTACACCTTC. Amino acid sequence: CASTLQSKSRVTNYGYTF.

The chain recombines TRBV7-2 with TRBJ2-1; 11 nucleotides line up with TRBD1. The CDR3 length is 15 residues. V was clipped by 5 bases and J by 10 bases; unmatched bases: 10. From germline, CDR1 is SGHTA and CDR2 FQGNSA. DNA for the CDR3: TGTGCCAGCAGCCCGGACAGGGGGCGTTTAGGCGAGCAGTTCTTC. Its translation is CASSPDRGRLGEQFF. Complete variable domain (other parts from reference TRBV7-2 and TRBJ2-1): GAGVSQSPSNKVTEKGKDVELRCDPISGHTALYWYRQSLGQGLEFLIYFQGNSAPDKSGLPSDRFSAERTGGSVSTLTIQRTQQEDSAVYLCASSPDRGRLGEQFFGPGTRLTVL.

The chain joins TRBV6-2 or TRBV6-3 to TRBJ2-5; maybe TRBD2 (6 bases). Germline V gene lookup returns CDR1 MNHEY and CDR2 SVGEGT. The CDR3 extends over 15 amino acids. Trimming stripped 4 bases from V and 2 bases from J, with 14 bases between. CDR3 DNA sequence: TGTGCCAGCAGTTTCCGGGAGCTACCTCAAGAGACCCAGTACTTC. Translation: CASSFRELPQETQYF.

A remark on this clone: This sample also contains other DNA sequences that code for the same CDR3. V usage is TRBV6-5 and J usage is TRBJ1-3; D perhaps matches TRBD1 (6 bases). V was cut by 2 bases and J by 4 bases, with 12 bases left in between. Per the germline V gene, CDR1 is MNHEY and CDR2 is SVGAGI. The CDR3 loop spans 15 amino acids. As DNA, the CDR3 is TGTGCCAGCAGTTACAGCAGGGGAACGGGAAACACCATATATTTT. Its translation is CASSYSRGTGNTIYF.

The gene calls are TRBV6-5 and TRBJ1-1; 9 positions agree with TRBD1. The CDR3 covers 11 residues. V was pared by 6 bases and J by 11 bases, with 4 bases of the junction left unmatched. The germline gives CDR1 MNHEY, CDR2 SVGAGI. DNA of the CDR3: TGTGCCAGCAGAAGGACAGGGGCGGCTTTCTTT. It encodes CASRRTGAAFF.

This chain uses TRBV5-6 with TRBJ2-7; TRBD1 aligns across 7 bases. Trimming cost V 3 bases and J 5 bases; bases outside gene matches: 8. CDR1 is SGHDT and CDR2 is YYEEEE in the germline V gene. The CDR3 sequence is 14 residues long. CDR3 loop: CASSSTDRENEQYV. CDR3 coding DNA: TGTGCCAGCAGCTCAACTGACAGGGAGAACGAGCAGTACGTC.

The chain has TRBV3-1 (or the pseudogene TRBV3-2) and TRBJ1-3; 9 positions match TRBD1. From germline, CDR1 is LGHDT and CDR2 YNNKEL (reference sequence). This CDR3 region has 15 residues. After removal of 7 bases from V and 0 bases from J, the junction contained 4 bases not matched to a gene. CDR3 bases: TGTGCCAGCAAAGGGACAGGGAGCTCTGGAAACACCATATATTTT. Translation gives CASKGTGSSGNTIYF.

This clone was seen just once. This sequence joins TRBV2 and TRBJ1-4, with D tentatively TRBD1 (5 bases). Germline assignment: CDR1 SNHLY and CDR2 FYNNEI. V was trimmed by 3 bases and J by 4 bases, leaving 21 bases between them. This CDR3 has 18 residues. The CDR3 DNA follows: TGTGCCAGCAGTGATGCGGTCATGGGGGGTCGAGGTAATGAAAAACTGTTTTTT. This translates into CASSDAVMGGRGNEKLFF.

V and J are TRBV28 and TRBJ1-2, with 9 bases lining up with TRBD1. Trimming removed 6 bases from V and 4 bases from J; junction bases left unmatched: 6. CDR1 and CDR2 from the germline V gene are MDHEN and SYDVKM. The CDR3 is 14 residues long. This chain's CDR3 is CASRSMGQGYGYTF. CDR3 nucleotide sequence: TGTGCCAGCAGATCCATGGGACAGGGCTATGGCTACACCTTC.

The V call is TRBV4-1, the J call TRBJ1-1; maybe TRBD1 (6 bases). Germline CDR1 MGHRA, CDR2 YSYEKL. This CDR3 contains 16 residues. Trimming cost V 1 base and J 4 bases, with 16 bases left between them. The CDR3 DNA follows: TGCGCCAGCAGCCAAGTGGGGTCGGACAGCGGCACTGAAGCTTTCTTT. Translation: CASSQVGSDSGTEAFF.

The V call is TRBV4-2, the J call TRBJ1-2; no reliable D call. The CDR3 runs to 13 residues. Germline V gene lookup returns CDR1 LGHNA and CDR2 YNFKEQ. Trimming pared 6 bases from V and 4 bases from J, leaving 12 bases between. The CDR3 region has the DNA TGTGCCAGCAGATCCGTACGCGTCTATGGCTACACCTTC. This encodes CASRSVRVYGYTF.

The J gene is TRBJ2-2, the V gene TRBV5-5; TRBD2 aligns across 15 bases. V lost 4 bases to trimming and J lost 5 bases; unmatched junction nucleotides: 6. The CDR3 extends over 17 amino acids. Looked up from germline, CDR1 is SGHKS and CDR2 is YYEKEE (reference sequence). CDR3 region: CASSRGLAGGQTGELFF. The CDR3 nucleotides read TGTGCCAGCAGCCGCGGACTAGCGGGGGGGCAGACCGGGGAGCTGTTTTTT.

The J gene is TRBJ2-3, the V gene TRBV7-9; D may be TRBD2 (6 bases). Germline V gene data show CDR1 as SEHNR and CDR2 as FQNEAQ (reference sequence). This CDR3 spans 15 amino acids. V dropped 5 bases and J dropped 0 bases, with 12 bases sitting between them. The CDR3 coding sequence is TGTGCCAGCAGCCGTTGGGCGGGGAGCACAGATACGCAGTATTTT. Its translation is CASSRWAGSTDTQYF.

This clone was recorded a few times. The chain's CDR3 is CASSSERGVQYF. In nucleotides, the CDR3 is TGTGCCAGCAGTTCTGAACGGGGGGTCCAGTACTTC. The chain has TRBV11-2 and TRBJ2-5; the match to TRBD2 covers 7 bases. The CDR3 has 12 residues. J was trimmed by 10 bases and V by 6 bases; bases with no gene match: 8. In germline, CDR1 is SGHAT, CDR2 FQNNGV.

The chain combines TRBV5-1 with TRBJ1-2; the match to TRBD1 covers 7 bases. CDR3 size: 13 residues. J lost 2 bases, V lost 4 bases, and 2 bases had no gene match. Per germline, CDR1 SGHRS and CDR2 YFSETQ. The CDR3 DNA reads TGCGCCAGCAGCCCGGGACAGAACTATGGCTACACCTTC. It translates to CASSPGQNYGYTF.

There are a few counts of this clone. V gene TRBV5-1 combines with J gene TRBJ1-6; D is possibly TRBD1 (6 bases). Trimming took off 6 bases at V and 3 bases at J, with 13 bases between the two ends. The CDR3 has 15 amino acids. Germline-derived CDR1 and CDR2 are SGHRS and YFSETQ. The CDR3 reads CASKKTGNYNSPLHF. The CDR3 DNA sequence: TGCGCCAGCAAAAAGACAGGAAACTATAATTCACCCCTCCACTTT.

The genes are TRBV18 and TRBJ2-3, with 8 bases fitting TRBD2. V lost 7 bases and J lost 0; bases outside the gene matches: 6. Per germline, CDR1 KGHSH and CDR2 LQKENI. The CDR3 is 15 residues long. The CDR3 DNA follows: TGTGCCAGCTTACCCGGGACTAGGAGCACAGATACGCAGTATTTT. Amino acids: CASLPGTRSTDTQYF.

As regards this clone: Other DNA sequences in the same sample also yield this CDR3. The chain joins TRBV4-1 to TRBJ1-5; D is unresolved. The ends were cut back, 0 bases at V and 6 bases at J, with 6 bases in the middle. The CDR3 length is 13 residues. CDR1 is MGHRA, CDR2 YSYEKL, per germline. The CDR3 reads CASSQDRGQPQHF. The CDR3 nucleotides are TGCGCCAGCAGCCAAGATCGGGGTCAGCCCCAGCATTTT.